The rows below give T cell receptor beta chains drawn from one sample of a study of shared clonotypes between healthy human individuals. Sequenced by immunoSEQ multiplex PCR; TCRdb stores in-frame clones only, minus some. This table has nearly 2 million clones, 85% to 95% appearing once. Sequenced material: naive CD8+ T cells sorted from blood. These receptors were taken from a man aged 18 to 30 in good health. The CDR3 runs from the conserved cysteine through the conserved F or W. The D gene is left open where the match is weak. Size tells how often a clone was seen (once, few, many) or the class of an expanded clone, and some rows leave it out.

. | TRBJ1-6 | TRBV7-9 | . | CASSSDSGGSPLHF | TGTGCCAGCAGCTCCGACAGTGGAGGATCACCCCTCCACTTT
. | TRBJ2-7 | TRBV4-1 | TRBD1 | CASSFGTGLSYEQYF | TGCGCCAGTAGTTTTGGGACAGGGCTTTCCTACGAGCAGTACTTC
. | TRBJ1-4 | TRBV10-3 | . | CAISELGGPTEKLFF | TGTGCCATCAGTGAGTTAGGAGGGCCTACAGAAAAACTGTTTTTT
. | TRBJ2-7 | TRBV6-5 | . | CASSSRDGLYEQYF | TGTGCCAGCAGCTCACGGGACGGTCTCTACGAGCAGTACTTC
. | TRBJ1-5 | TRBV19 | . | CATNRVQPQHF | TGTGCCACCAACAGGGTTCAGCCCCAGCATTTT
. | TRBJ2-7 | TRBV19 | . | CASSIAVELYEQYF | TGTGCCAGTAGTATAGCGGTAGAGCTCTACGAGCAGTACTTC
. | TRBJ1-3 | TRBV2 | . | CASRTPSSGNTIYF | TGTGCCAGCAGGACACCCAGCTCTGGAAACACCATATATTTT
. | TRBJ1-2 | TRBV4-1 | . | CASSQDRSRFYGYTF | TGCGCCAGCAGCCAAGATCGGTCCAGATTCTATGGCTACACCTTC
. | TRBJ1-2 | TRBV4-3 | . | CASSQEPGNYGYTF | TGCGCCAGCAGCCAAGAGCCAGGAAATTATGGCTACACCTTC
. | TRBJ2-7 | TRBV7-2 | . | CASSFHDLYEQYF | TGTGCCAGCAGCTTCCATGACTTATACGAGCAGTACTTC
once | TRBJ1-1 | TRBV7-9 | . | CASRYLRQGLTEAFF | TGTGCCAGCAGGTACCTAAGGCAGGGATTAACTGAAGCTTTCTTT
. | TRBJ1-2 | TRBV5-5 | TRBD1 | CASSLGQGAIGYTF | TGTGCCAGCAGCTTAGGACAGGGGGCGATTGGCTACACCTTC
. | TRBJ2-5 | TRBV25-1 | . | CASSDEGLEPETQYF | TGTGCCAGCAGTGACGAGGGCCTCGAACCAGAGACCCAGTACTTC
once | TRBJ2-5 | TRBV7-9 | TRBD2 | CASSPARGGLEETQYF | TGTGCCAGCAGCCCGGCGCGGGGGGGCCTTGAAGAGACCCAGTACTTC
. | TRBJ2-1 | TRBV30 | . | CAWSKGDGSSYNEQFF | TGTGCCTGGAGCAAGGGAGACGGGAGCTCCTACAATGAGCAGTTCTTC
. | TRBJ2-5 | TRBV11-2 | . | CASSLEPGGRKETQYF | TGTGCCAGCAGCTTAGAACCAGGCGGCCGGAAAGAGACCCAGTACTTC
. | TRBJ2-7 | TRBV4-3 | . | CASSQVHSVTYEQYF | TGCGCCAGCAGCCAAGTCCATAGCGTTACCTACGAGCAGTACTTC
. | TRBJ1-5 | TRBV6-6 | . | CASSYGGNQPQHF | TGTGCCAGCAGTTACGGGGGAAATCAGCCCCAGCATTTT
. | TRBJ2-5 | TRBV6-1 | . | CASSEFSGQETQYF | TGTGCCAGCAGTGAGTTCTCGGGACAAGAGACCCAGTACTTC
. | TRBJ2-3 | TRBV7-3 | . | CASSPTGSPGDTQYF | TGTGCCAGCAGCCCTACGGGGTCACCCGGAGATACGCAGTATTTT
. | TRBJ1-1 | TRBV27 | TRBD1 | CASRATGGIGTEAFF | TGTGCCAGCAGGGCAACAGGGGGTATTGGCACTGAAGCTTTCTTT
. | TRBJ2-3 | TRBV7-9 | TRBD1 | CASSANRGPSTDTQYF | TGTGCCAGCAGCGCAAACAGGGGCCCTAGCACAGATACGCAGTATTTT